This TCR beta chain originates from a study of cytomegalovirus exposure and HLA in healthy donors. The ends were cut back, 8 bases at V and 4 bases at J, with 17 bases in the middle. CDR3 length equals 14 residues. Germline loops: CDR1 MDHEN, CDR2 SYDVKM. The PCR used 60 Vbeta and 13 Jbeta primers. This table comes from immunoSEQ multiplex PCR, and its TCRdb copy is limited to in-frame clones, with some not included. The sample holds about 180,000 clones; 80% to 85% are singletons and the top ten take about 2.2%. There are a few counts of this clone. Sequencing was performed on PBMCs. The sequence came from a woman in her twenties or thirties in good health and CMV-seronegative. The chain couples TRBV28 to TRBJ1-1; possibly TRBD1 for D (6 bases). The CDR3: CASLRGGLSTEAFF. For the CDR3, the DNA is TGTGCCAGCCTAAGGGGGGGCTTGAGCACTGAAGCTTTCTTT.